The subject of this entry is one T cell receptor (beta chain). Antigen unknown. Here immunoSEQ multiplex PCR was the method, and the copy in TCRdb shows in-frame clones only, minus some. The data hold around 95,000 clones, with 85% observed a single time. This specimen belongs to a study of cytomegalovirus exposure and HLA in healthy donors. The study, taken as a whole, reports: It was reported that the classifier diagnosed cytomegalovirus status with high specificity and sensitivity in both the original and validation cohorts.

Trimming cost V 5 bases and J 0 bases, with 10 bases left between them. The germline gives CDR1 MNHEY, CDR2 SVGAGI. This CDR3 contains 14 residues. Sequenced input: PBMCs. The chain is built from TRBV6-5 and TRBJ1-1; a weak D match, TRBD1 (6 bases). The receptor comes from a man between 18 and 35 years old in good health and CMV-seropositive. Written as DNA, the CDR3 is TGTGCCAGCAGTCCCGGGACAATGAACACTGAAGCTTTCTTT. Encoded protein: CASSPGTMNTEAFF.